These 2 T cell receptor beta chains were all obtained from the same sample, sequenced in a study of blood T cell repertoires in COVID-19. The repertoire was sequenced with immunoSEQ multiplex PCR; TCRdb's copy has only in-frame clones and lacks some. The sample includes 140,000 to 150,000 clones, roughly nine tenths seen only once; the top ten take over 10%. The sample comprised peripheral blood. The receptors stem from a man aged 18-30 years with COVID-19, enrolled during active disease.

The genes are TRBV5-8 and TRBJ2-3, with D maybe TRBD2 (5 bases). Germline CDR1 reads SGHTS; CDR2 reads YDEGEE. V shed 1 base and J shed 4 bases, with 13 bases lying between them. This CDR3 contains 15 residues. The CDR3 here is CASSLTGIGADTQYF. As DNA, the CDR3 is TGTGCCAGCAGCTTGACCGGGATAGGCGCAGATACGCAGTATTTT.

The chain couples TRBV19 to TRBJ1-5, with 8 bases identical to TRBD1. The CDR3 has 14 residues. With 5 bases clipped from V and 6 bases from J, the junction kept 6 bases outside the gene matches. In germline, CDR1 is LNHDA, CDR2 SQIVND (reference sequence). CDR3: CASSPWTGPQPQHF. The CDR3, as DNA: TGTGCCAGTAGTCCGTGGACAGGGCCTCAGCCCCAGCATTTT.